The 32 T cell receptor beta chains below all came from one sample that was sequenced in a study of T-cell reconstitution after alpha-beta-depleted transplantation in children. Preparation of the TCRbeta library involved a method that used unique molecular identifiers. TCRdb processed the PCR reads anew with MiXCR; each CDR3 protein has one entry. The sample holds about 580,000 distinct CDR3 sequences, around 27% seen once. Specimen: PBMCs, collected before TCRalphabeta/CD19-depleted stem cell transplant. The receptor set was obtained from a boy in the first two years of life with Wiskott-Aldrich syndrome, due to receive a stem cell transplant.

This chain joins TRBV4-2 and TRBJ1-5; the D is unclear. V was clipped by 0 bases and J by 3 bases, with 9 bases between them. Germline V gives CDR1 LGHNA, CDR2 YNFKEQ. The CDR3 sequence is 15 residues long. CDR3 protein: CASSQDEAFNQPQHF. The CDR3 nucleotides are TGTGCCAGCAGCCAAGATGAGGCCTTCAATCAGCCCCAGCATTTT.

V usage is TRBV28 and J usage is TRBJ2-7; 15 bases align to TRBD2. Per the germline V gene, CDR1 is MDHEN and CDR2 is SYDVKM. V trimming: 5 bases; J trimming: 4 bases; junction bases outside the gene matches: 3. The CDR3 has 15 residues. The CDR3 region is CASSTGLAGGYEQYF. The CDR3 nucleotides are TGTGCCAGCAGTACCGGACTAGCGGGAGGGTACGAGCAGTACTTC.

The V and J genes are TRBV5-5 and TRBJ2-1; TRBD2 matches 7 bases. Germline assignment: CDR1 SGHKS and CDR2 YYEKEE (reference sequence). The CDR3 has 13 amino acids. The V segment lost 6 bases and the J segment 4 bases; nucleotides outside the gene matches: 4. CDR3 region: CASNRLAYNEQFF. Here the CDR3 DNA reads TGTGCCAGCAACCGACTAGCTTACAATGAGCAGTTCTTC.

This clonotype was counted only a few times. This sequence joins TRBV29-1 and TRBJ2-1; 9 bases are a match to TRBD2. V shed 7 bases and J 4 bases; nucleotides not matched to a gene: 11. The CDR3 has 15 amino acids. Germline V gives CDR1 SQVTM, CDR2 ANQGSEA. CDR3 DNA sequence: TGCAGCGCCTTCAGAGCGGGAGGTGGTTACAATGAGCAGTTCTTC. Translation: CSAFRAGGGYNEQFF.

In its sample, this clonotype was seen a few times. The chain couples TRBV5-1 to TRBJ2-7; 9 bases map to TRBD1. The length of the CDR3 is 13 residues. V lost 6 bases and J lost 9; bases outside the gene matches: 10. Germline CDR1 is SGHRS and CDR2 is YFSETQ. The CDR3 region has the DNA TGCGCCAGCAATGATCGACAGGGGGACGGGCAGTACTTC. It yields the protein CASNDRQGDGQYF.

V usage is TRBV5-4 and J usage is TRBJ2-2; 8 nucleotides match TRBD1. From germline, CDR1 is SGHNT and CDR2 YYREEE (reference sequence). J gave up 0 bases and V 4 bases, and 8 bases lay outside the gene matches. The CDR3 is 17 residues long. CDR3 nucleotides: TGTGCCAGCAGCGGCCCGGACAGGGTCTCGAACACCGGGGAGCTGTTTTTT. Encoded protein: CASSGPDRVSNTGELFF.

This rearrangement joins TRBV5-1 to TRBJ2-1; D is possibly TRBD2 (6 bases). Looked up from germline, CDR1 is SGHRS and CDR2 is YFSETQ. Trimming removed 4 bases from V and 4 bases from J, with 24 bases in between. The CDR3 totals 18 residues. The CDR3 DNA reads as TGCGCCAGCAGCCTTACAGCGGGCCCCGGCGGGGTTTACAATGAGCAGTTCTTC. This gives the protein CASSLTAGPGGVYNEQFF.

V and J are TRBV3-1 and TRBJ2-7; 8 positions agree with TRBD2. With V trimmed by 6 bases and J by 5 bases, 12 bases remained unmatched. The CDR3 length is 15 residues. Germline-derived CDR1 and CDR2 are LGHDT and YNNKEL (reference sequence). CDR3 coding DNA: TGTGCCAGCAGATCTCGGGGAAGCGGGAGTCACGAGCAGTACTTC. Protein product: CASRSRGSGSHEQYF.

In its sample, this clonotype was seen a few times. In DNA, the CDR3 is TGTGCCAGCAGCTTGCTAGGCTCCGAGCAGTTCTTC. It yields the protein CASSLLGSEQFF. The chain has TRBV5-6 and TRBJ2-1; the D is unclear. This CDR3 is built from 12 residues. The germline V gene has CDR1 SGHDT and CDR2 YYEEEE. The V end lost 1 base, the J end lost 10 bases, and 9 bases lay between the germline ends.

The V gene is TRBV20-1, the J gene TRBJ1-1, with D uncertain. V lost 6 bases and J 1 base, leaving 12 bases between the germline ends. Per the germline V gene, CDR1 is DFQATT and CDR2 is SNEGSKA (reference sequence). CDR3 size: 13 residues. The DNA for the CDR3 is TGCAGTGCGGGTCATCCCGGGAACACTGAAGCTTTCTTT. Translating it yields CSAGHPGNTEAFF.

The V call is TRBV5-1, the J call TRBJ2-3, with D perhaps TRBD2 (6 bases). Germline lookup yields CDR1 SGHRS and CDR2 YFSETQ. V dropped 0 bases and J dropped 2 bases, with 13 bases sitting between them. The CDR3 is made up of 16 amino acids. The CDR3 reads CASSLGSGRLTDTQYF. In DNA form, the CDR3 reads TGCGCCAGCAGCTTGGGGTCGGGGAGGCTCACAGATACGCAGTATTTT.

V and J are TRBV12-3 or TRBV12-4 and TRBJ2-5; the match to TRBD2 covers 12 bases. V shed 4 bases, J shed 2 bases, and the junction held 8 bases outside the gene matches. The CDR3 length is 17 residues. Written as DNA, the CDR3 is TGTGCCAGCAGTTCCTACCTAGCGGGAGGGGCGCAAGAGACCCAGTACTTC. Protein sequence: CASSSYLAGGAQETQYF.

The V and J genes are TRBV28 and TRBJ1-4, with D uncertain. V lost 1 base, J lost 0 bases, and 12 bases lay in between. Germline CDR1 is MDHEN and CDR2 is SYDVKM. The CDR3 spans 17 residues. CDR3 sequence: CASSLFLSWATNEKLFF. The CDR3 coding sequence is TGTGCCAGCAGTTTATTCTTGTCGTGGGCAACTAATGAAAAACTGTTTTTT.

This clonotype was seen more than once but under ten times. J is TRBJ2-7 and V is TRBV11-1, with D possibly TRBD2 on 6 matching bases. CDR3 length equals 14 residues. V gave up 3 bases and J gave up 3 bases, with 12 bases separating them. Looked up from germline, CDR1 is SGHAT and CDR2 is FQDESV (reference sequence). CDR3 loop: CASSFGRAGYEQYF. The CDR3 nucleotides read TGTGCCAGCAGCTTTGGCAGAGCGGGCTACGAGCAGTACTTC.

This sequence joins TRBV5-1 and TRBJ2-1; D is uncertain. V was trimmed by 4 bases and J by 5 bases, leaving 13 bases between them. The length of the CDR3 is 14 residues. Germline CDR1 reads SGHRS; CDR2 reads YFSETQ. DNA for the CDR3: TGCGCCAGCAGCCCTTATCTATCCGACAATGAGCAGTTCTTC. Its protein product is CASSPYLSDNEQFF.

The chain couples TRBV7-8 to TRBJ2-1, with TRBD2 identical over 11 bases. V lost 1 base and J lost 6; bases outside the gene matches: 5. The germline V gene encodes CDR1 SGHVS and CDR2 FQNEAQ. This CDR3 comprises 16 residues. In DNA, the CDR3 is TGTGCCAGCAGCTTAGTGCCTAGCGGGAGGCCCAATGAGCAGTTCTTC. Encoded protein: CASSLVPSGRPNEQFF.

This clonotype has a handful of counts. The chain uses TRBV6-5 and TRBJ1-4, with 9 bases fitting TRBD1. The J segment lost 6 bases and the V segment lost 4 bases, leaving 3 bases of the junction unmatched. Germline V CDR1 and CDR2: MNHEY, SVGAGI. The CDR3 consists of 14 residues. The CDR3 sequence: CASSSDRGDEKLFF. CDR3 coding DNA: TGTGCCAGCAGTTCGGACAGGGGAGATGAAAAACTGTTTTTT.

CDR3 sequence (DNA): TGTGCCAGCAGCCAGGGGATTATCACCGGGGAGCTGTTTTTT. Amino acids: CASSQGIITGELFF. The V and J genes are TRBV13 and TRBJ2-2; possibly TRBD1 for D (6 bases). Germline V gives CDR1 PRHDT, CDR2 FYEKMQ (reference sequence). V shed 5 bases and J shed 4 bases, with 11 bases lying between them. The CDR3 contains 14 residues.

This sequence joins TRBV5-1 and TRBJ2-5; 8 bases fit TRBD1. This CDR3 is built from 15 residues. Germline CDR1 and CDR2: SGHRS and YFSETQ. The V and J ends lost 4 bases and 5 bases, in that order; junction bases with no gene match: 10. This CDR3 is CASSARQGFEETQYF. The CDR3 DNA reads TGCGCCAGCAGCGCACGACAGGGGTTCGAGGAGACCCAGTACTTC.

This clonotype was seen a handful of times. The chain uses TRBV4-1 and TRBJ2-7; the D gene could be TRBD1 or TRBD2 (6 bases each). This CDR3 has 16 residues. The V gene lost 1 base and the J gene lost 3 bases, with 16 bases spanning the gap. Germline CDR1 and CDR2: MGHRA and YSYEKL. CDR3 sequence: CASSQGDGGGIYEQYF. DNA of the CDR3: TGCGCCAGCAGCCAAGGTGACGGAGGGGGAATCTACGAGCAGTACTTC.

The genes are TRBV5-1 and TRBJ2-3, with TRBD1 matching over 8 bases. The CDR3 covers 14 residues. The V segment lost 2 bases and the J segment 4 bases; nucleotides outside the gene matches: 3. Germline CDR1 and CDR2: SGHRS and YFSETQ. The CDR3 DNA follows: TGCGCCAGCAGCTTCGGACAGGGCCCAGATACGCAGTATTTT. Residues: CASSFGQGPDTQYF.

There are a few counts of this clonotype. The rearrangement uses TRBV7-8 and TRBJ2-7; TRBD2 aligns across 8 bases. The V and J ends lost 0 bases and 6 bases, in that order; junction bases with no gene match: 13. In germline, CDR1 is SGHVS, CDR2 FQNEAQ. The CDR3 sequence is 17 residues long. This CDR3 is CASSLAVKLGLVSEQYF. CDR3 coding DNA: TGTGCCAGCAGCTTAGCGGTAAAACTGGGACTAGTCAGCGAGCAGTACTTC.

This clonotype was observed a few times. The CDR3 reads CASSPPATGELFF. The CDR3 coding sequence is TGTGCCAGCAGCCCCCCGGCCACCGGGGAGCTGTTTTTT. V usage is TRBV7-3 and J usage is TRBJ2-2, with D uncertain. The CDR3 has 13 residues. Germline V gives CDR1 SGHTA, CDR2 FQGTGA. The germline V and J ends were trimmed by 5 bases and 4 bases, with 8 bases remaining between them.

The J gene is TRBJ1-4, the V gene TRBV28; 7 bases are shared with TRBD1. Germline V gene sequence: CDR1 MDHEN, CDR2 SYDVKM. The CDR3 loop spans 14 amino acids. Unmatched junction bases numbered 10, after V lost 7 bases and J lost 8 bases. CDR3 region: CASISGQTGEKLFF. The CDR3 DNA reads TGTGCCAGCATCTCGGGACAGACCGGGGAAAAACTGTTTTTT.

There are a few counts of this clonotype. CDR3 in amino acids: CASSESVGRAYGEQFF. The CDR3 coding sequence is TGCGCCAGCAGCGAGAGCGTCGGGAGGGCCTACGGAGAGCAGTTCTTC. The chain couples TRBV5-1 to TRBJ2-1; TRBD2 agrees at 8 bases. Per germline, CDR1 SGHRS and CDR2 YFSETQ. Unmatched junction bases numbered 16, after V lost 4 bases and J lost 10 bases. CDR3 length: 16 residues.

The CDR3 loop is CASSLWTAWVWTEAFF. The DNA for the CDR3 is TGCGCCAGCAGCTTGTGGACAGCCTGGGTTTGGACTGAAGCTTTCTTT. The chain employs TRBV5-1 and TRBJ1-1; D perhaps matches TRBD1 (6 bases). Germline V gene data show CDR1 as SGHRS and CDR2 as YFSETQ. Trimming pared 1 base from V and 5 bases from J, leaving 18 bases between. This CDR3 has 16 residues.

The chain is built from TRBV28 and TRBJ2-5, with TRBD2 matching over 10 bases. Germline CDR1 MDHEN, CDR2 SYDVKM. The CDR3 consists of 15 residues. V lost 6 bases to trimming and J lost 5 bases; unmatched junction nucleotides: 9. The CDR3 DNA reads TGTGCCAGCAGCACCCTAGCGGGAGTCCGGGAGACCCAGTACTTC. It translates to CASSTLAGVRETQYF. The full variable domain, completed using reference TRBV28 and TRBJ2-5, is DVKVTQSSRYLVKRTGEKVFLECVQDMDHENMFWYRQDPGLGLRLIYFSYDVKMKEKGDIPEGYSVSREKKERFSLILESASTNQTSMYLCASSTLAGVRETQYFGPGTRLLVL.

The chain employs TRBV1 and TRBJ2-7; the listed D gene, TRBD2, was not tested against the DNA. TRBV1 is a pseudogene locus. The CDR3 extends over 15 amino acids. This CDR3 is CTSSSSRTSGYEQYF. CDR3 bases: TGCACCAGCAGCTCCTCTAGGACTAGCGGTTACGAGCAGTACTTC.

Only a few counts were recorded for this clonotype. The gene calls are TRBV7-3 and TRBJ2-7; the match to TRBD1 covers 9 bases. From germline, CDR1 is SGHTA and CDR2 FQGTGA. The J segment lost 6 bases and the V segment lost 6 bases, leaving 3 bases of the junction unmatched. This CDR3 is built from 12 residues. CDR3 nucleotides: TGTGCCAGCAGTAAGACAGGGGGCGAGCAGTACTTC. Translating gives CASSKTGGEQYF.

This clonotype occurred a few times. The chain is built from TRBV25-1 and TRBJ2-7; unclear D gene. The CDR3 spans 14 residues. Trimming left V 4 bases short and J 3 bases short, with 13 bases between. Looked up from germline, CDR1 is MGHDK and CDR2 is SYGVNS. The CDR3 bases are TGTGCCAGCAGTGTGTCAGACCTGAACTACGAGCAGTACTTC. Its protein product is CASSVSDLNYEQYF.

This clonotype turned up a few times. The rearrangement joins TRBV5-1 to TRBJ2-1; a weak D match, TRBD1 (6 bases). This CDR3 has 14 amino acids. The germline V gene encodes CDR1 SGHRS and CDR2 YFSETQ. The V end was cut by 1 base, the J end by 4 bases, with 9 bases between. In DNA form, the CDR3 reads TGCGCCAGCAGCTTGTTGGGGGCGTACAATGAGCAGTTCTTC. Translated: CASSLLGAYNEQFF.

The chain carries TRBV5-6 and TRBJ2-7; D is ambiguous. The V gene lost 5 bases and the J gene lost 3 bases, with 15 bases spanning the gap. This CDR3 spans 14 amino acids. Germline V CDR1 and CDR2: SGHDT, YYEEEE. This CDR3 reads CASRGPGRYYEQYF. The CDR3 nucleotides read TGTGCCAGCAGAGGCCCGGGTCGCTACTACGAGCAGTACTTC.